This TCR beta chain was profiled in a study of cytomegalovirus exposure and HLA in healthy donors. With 60 Vbeta and 13 Jbeta primers, the PCR was carried out. The data were produced by immunoSEQ multiplex PCR, yet TCRdb's version contains in-frame clones alone and is incomplete. The table shows tens of thousands of clones, with approximately 81% occurring only once. To note about this clone: Sequence at one end of the junction differs from germline and may be a read error.

Germline loops: CDR1 SGDLS, CDR2 YYNGEE. The CDR3 totals 15 residues. This chain uses TRBV9 with TRBJ2-1; D is possibly TRBD1 (6 bases). The specimen was PBMCs. The clonotype was recovered from a woman in her thirties in good health and CMV-seronegative. DNA for the CDR3: TGTGCCAGCAGCGTAGGGGTGACAGGTTACAATAAGCAGTTCTTC. This encodes CASSVGVTGYNKQFF.